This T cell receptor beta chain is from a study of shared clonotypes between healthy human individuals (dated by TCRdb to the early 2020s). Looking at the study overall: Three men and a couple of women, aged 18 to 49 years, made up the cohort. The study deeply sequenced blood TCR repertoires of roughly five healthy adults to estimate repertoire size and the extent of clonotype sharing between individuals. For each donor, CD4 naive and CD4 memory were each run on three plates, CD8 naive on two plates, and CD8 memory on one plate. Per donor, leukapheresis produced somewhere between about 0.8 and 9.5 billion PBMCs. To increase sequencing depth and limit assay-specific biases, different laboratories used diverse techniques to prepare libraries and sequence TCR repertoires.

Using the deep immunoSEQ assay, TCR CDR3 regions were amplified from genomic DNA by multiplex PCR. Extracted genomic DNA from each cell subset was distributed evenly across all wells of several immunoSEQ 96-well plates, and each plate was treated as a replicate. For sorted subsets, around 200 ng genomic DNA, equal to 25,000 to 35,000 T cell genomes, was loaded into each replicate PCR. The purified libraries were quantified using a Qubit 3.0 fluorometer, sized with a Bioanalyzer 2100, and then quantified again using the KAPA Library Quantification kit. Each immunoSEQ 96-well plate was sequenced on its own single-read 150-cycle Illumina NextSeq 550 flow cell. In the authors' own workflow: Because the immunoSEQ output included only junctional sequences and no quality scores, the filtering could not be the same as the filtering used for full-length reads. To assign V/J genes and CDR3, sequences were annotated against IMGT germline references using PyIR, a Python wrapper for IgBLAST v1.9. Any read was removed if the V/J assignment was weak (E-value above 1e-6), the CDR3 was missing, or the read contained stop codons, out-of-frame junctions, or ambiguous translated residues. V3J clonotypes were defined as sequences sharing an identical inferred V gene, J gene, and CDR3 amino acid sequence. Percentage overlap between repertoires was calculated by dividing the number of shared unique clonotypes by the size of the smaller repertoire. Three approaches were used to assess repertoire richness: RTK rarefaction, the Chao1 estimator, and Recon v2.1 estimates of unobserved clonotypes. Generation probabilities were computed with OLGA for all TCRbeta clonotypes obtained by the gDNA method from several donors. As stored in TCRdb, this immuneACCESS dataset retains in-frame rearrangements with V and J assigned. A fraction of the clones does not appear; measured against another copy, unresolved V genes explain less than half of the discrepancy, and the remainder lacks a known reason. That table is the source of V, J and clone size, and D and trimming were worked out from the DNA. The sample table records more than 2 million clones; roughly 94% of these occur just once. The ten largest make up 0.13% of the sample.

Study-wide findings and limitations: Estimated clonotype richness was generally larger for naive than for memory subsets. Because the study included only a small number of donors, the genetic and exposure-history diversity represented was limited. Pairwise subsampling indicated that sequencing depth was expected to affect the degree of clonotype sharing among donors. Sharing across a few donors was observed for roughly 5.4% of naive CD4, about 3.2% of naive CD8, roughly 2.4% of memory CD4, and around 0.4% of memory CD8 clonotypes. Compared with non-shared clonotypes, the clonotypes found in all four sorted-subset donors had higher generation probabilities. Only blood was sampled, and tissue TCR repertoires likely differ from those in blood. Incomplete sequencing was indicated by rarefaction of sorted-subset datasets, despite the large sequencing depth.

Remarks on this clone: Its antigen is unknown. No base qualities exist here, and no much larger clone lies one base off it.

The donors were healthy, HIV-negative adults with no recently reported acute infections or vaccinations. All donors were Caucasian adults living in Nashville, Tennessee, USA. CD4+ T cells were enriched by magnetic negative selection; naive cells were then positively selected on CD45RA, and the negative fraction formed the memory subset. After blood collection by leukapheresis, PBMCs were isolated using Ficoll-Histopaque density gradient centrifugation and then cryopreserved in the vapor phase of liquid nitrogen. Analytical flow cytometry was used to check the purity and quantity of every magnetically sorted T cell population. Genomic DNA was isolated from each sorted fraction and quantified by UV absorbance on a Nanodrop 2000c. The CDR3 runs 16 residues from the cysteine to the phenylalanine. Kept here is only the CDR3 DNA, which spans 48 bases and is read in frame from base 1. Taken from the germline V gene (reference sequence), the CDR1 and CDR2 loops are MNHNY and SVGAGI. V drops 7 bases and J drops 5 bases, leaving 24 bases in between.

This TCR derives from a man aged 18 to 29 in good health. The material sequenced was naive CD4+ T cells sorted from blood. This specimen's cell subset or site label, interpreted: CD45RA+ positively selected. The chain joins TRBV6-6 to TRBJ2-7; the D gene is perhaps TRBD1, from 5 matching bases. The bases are TGTGCCAGCACCGGACACCGTTTACAACTTGTCCACGAGCAGTACTTC. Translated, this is CASTGHRLQLVHEQYF.